A single sample gave rise to the 25 T cell receptor beta chains below, sequenced in a study of cytomegalovirus exposure and HLA in healthy donors. The PCR made use of 60 Vbeta and 13 Jbeta primers. Data came from immunoSEQ multiplex PCR; TCRdb stores just in-frame clones and leaves some out. The sample includes approximately 190,000 clones, around 87% seen only once; the top ten take about 1%. The sequenced material came from PBMCs. The origin of the receptors is a boy under 10 years old in good health and CMV-seronegative.

The chain carries TRBV11-2 and TRBJ2-7; 10 bases agree with TRBD2. The junction had 2 bases not matched to a gene; V was cut back by 0 bases and J by 3 bases. Germline V gives CDR1 SGHAT, CDR2 FQNNGV. This CDR3 comprises 15 residues. DNA of the CDR3: TGTGCCAGCAGCTTAGAGCCTAGCGGGAGCTACGAGCAGTACTTC. As protein: CASSLEPSGSYEQYF.

J is TRBJ2-7 and V is TRBV5-1; 8 nucleotides agree with TRBD2. Unmatched junction bases numbered 9, after V lost 5 bases and J lost 2 bases. The CDR3 length is 15 residues. Looked up from germline, CDR1 is SGHRS and CDR2 is YFSETQ. The CDR3 loop is CASSLSGGPTYEQYF. The CDR3 DNA is TGCGCCAGCAGTTTATCGGGGGGGCCGACCTACGAGCAGTACTTC. Using reference TRBV5-1 and TRBJ2-7 for the parts outside the CDR3, the full variable domain is KAGVTQTPRYLIKTRGQQVTLSCSPISGHRSVSWYQQTPGQGLQFLFEYFSETQRNKGNFPGRFSGRQFSNSRSEMNVSTLELGDSALYLCASSLSGGPTYEQYFGPGTRLTVT.

This clone was seen once. The chain combines TRBV7-8 with TRBJ2-5; 10 nucleotides line up with TRBD2. Germline CDR1 and CDR2: SGHVS and FQNEAQ. V shed 1 base and J 4 bases; nucleotides not matched to a gene: 6. The CDR3 has 16 residues. The CDR3 region is CASSLVLAGVRETQYF. The CDR3 DNA is TGTGCCAGCAGCTTAGTGCTAGCGGGAGTTAGAGAGACCCAGTACTTC.

The chain combines TRBV9 with TRBJ2-7; D may be TRBD1 (6 bases). The germline CDR1 and CDR2 sequences are SGDLS and YYNGEE. This CDR3 contains 14 residues. The V and J ends lost 4 bases and 2 bases respectively, with 13 bases between them. The CDR3 loop is CASSPGQSAYEQYF. DNA for the CDR3: TGTGCCAGCAGCCCAGGACAGTCCGCCTACGAGCAGTACTTC.

This sequence joins TRBV27 and TRBJ2-1; the D gene is possibly TRBD2 (6 bases). The V and J ends lost 3 bases and 0 bases respectively, with 6 bases between them. Germline CDR1 and CDR2: MNHEY and SMNVEV (reference sequence). CDR3 length: 14 residues. Here the CDR3 DNA reads TGTGCCAGCAGTTTCGGGAGCTCCTACAATGAGCAGTTCTTC. Translating gives CASSFGSSYNEQFF.

This chain connects TRBV6-6 to TRBJ1-5; D not resolved. From germline, CDR1 is MNHNY and CDR2 SVGAGI (reference sequence). The CDR3 is 16 residues long. Trimming cost V 2 bases and J 5 bases, with 16 bases left between them. The CDR3 DNA reads TGTGCCAGCAGTTACGGAGCAAACCATGCGGATCAGCCCCAGCATTTT. It translates to CASSYGANHADQPQHF.

This clone was seen more than once but under ten times. Here the CDR3 DNA reads TGTGCCAGCGGACAGGGTAGCACTGAAGCTTTCTTT. This sequence encodes CASGQGSTEAFF. The chain is built from TRBV7-9 and TRBJ1-1, with 8 bases aligning to TRBD1. Germline V gene sequence: CDR1 SEHNR, CDR2 FQNEAQ (reference sequence). V lost 8 bases to trimming and J lost 4 bases; unmatched junction nucleotides: 3. The CDR3 loop spans 12 amino acids.

The genes are TRBV7-3 and TRBJ2-3; TRBD2 is a possible D gene (6 bases). The ends were cut back, 2 bases at V and 3 bases at J, with 15 bases in the middle. This CDR3 spans 16 amino acids. Germline loops: CDR1 SGHTA, CDR2 FQGTGA. CDR3 amino acids: CASSLGKEGRTDTQYF. For the CDR3, the DNA is TGTGCCAGCAGCTTAGGAAAGGAGGGGAGGACAGATACGCAGTATTTT.

The DNA for the CDR3 is TGTGCCAGCAGTGGAACAGGGACCGGTGAGCAGTTCTTC. Its protein is CASSGTGTGEQFF. The genes are TRBV2 and TRBJ2-1, with D maybe TRBD1 (6 bases). Germline CDR1 reads SNHLY; CDR2 reads FYNNEI. V lost 4 bases and J lost 9, with 13 bases in between. The CDR3 runs 13 residues.

This chain uses TRBV30 with TRBJ1-2; TRBD1 agrees at 8 bases. J gave up 7 bases and V 5 bases, and 6 bases lay outside the gene matches. The CDR3 covers 12 residues. The germline gives CDR1 GTSNPN, CDR2 SVGIG (reference sequence). The CDR3 sequence: CAWAAGGGGYTF. The CDR3 DNA sequence: TGTGCCTGGGCAGCAGGGGGCGGTGGCTACACCTTC.

The CDR3 sequence is CASSLWGSQSGELFF. The CDR3 DNA sequence: TGTGCCAGCAGCTTATGGGGCTCCCAATCCGGGGAGCTGTTTTTT. The chain couples TRBV7-8 to TRBJ2-2, with D possibly TRBD1 on 5 matching bases. The germline V gene has CDR1 SGHVS and CDR2 FQNEAQ. V lost 2 bases and J lost 6, with 13 bases in between. This CDR3 contains 15 residues.

This chain uses TRBV5-1 with TRBJ2-7; 8 nucleotides align to TRBD1. The germline V gene has CDR1 SGHRS and CDR2 YFSETQ. V was clipped by 2 bases and J by 4 bases; unmatched bases: 5. The CDR3 length is 14 residues. The CDR3 sequence is CASSLGQGLYEQYF. As DNA, the CDR3 is TGCGCCAGCAGCTTAGGACAGGGTTTGTACGAGCAGTACTTC. Variable domain in full (rest from reference TRBV5-1 and TRBJ2-7): KAGVTQTPRYLIKTRGQQVTLSCSPISGHRSVSWYQQTPGQGLQFLFEYFSETQRNKGNFPGRFSGRQFSNSRSEMNVSTLELGDSALYLCASSLGQGLYEQYFGPGTRLTVT.

The V and J genes are TRBV27 and TRBJ2-1, with 11 bases matching TRBD2. The CDR3 has 14 residues. V lost 0 bases to trimming and J lost 10 bases; unmatched junction nucleotides: 2. CDR1 MNHEY and CDR2 SMNVEV come from the germline V gene (reference sequence). CDR3 loop: CASSLSTSGKEQFF. The CDR3 region has the DNA TGTGCCAGCAGTTTATCGACTAGCGGGAAGGAGCAGTTCTTC.

J is TRBJ1-1 and V is TRBV29-1; D is uncertain. Trimming left V 4 bases short and J 6 bases short, with 6 bases between. The V gene's germline CDR1 is SQVTM and CDR2 ANQGSEA. The CDR3 consists of 10 residues. CDR3 in DNA: TGCAGCGTTGGGTGGCCTGAAGCTTTCTTT. The encoded protein is CSVGWPEAFF.

Here the CDR3 DNA reads TGTGCCAGCAGCCCACAATCAGGCAGCCTCTACAATGAGCAGTTCTTC. Encoded protein: CASSPQSGSLYNEQFF. V and J are TRBV13 and TRBJ2-1; D gene ambiguous. This CDR3 has 16 amino acids. Between the trimmed V and J ends, which lost 5 bases and 3 bases, there was a span of 17 bases. Looked up from germline, CDR1 is PRHDT and CDR2 is FYEKMQ (reference sequence).

The chain couples TRBV9 to TRBJ2-5, with 8 nucleotides matching TRBD2. The length of the CDR3 is 17 residues. CDR1 and CDR2 from the germline V gene are SGDLS and YYNGEE. V dropped 0 bases and J dropped 2; count of bases not matched to a gene: 9. The CDR3 DNA reads as TGTGCCAGCAGCGTAGCCACCAGCGGGGGCCTTCAAGAGACCCAGTACTTC. It codes for CASSVATSGGLQETQYF.

The gene calls are TRBV28 and TRBJ2-3; TRBD2 is a possible D gene (6 bases). The CDR3 runs 17 residues. Trimming removed 7 bases at V and 6 bases at J, with 26 bases between. CDR1 MDHEN and CDR2 SYDVKM come from the germline V gene. The CDR3 protein is CASNRDWAGTILDTQYF. The CDR3 bases are TGTGCCAGCAATAGAGATTGGGCGGGAACGATTCTGGATACGCAGTATTTT.

This chain uses TRBV12-5 with TRBJ1-6; a possible D gene is TRBD1 (5 bases). This CDR3 spans 16 amino acids. CDR1 LGHNT and CDR2 FRNRAP come from the germline V gene. Between the trimmed V and J ends, which lost 4 bases and 7 bases, there was a span of 17 bases. CDR3 DNA: TGTGCTAGTGGTTCCCCAGGCGGGAAGGGGAATTCACCCCTCCACTTT. Encoded protein: CASGSPGGKGNSPLHF.

The CDR3 sequence is CASSKPPLAGAYNEQFF. The DNA of the CDR3 is TGTGCCAGCAGCAAGCCCCCACTAGCGGGGGCCTACAATGAGCAGTTCTTC. The chain is built from TRBV7-2 and TRBJ2-1, with 11 nucleotides matching TRBD2. V lost 5 bases, J lost 2 bases, and 8 bases stayed unmatched. Looked up from germline, CDR1 is SGHTA and CDR2 is FQGNSA. The CDR3 is 17 residues long.

This chain uses TRBV5-8 with TRBJ2-3; 10 bases map to TRBD2. From germline, CDR1 is SGHTS and CDR2 YDEGEE. The CDR3 length is 15 residues. The junction had 4 bases not matched to a gene; V was cut back by 5 bases and J by 1 base. The CDR3 is CASSVGLAGTDTQYF. The CDR3 coding sequence is TGTGCCAGCAGTGTTGGACTAGCGGGCACAGATACGCAGTATTTT.

This clone was seen a single time. The chain combines TRBV2 with TRBJ2-7; D is possibly TRBD1 (6 bases). Trimming left V 6 bases short and J 5 bases short, with 17 bases between. The germline V gene has CDR1 SNHLY and CDR2 FYNNEI. This CDR3 has 14 residues. DNA of the CDR3: TGTGCCAGCAGCGGAACAGGGTTCAGGGACGAGCAGTACTTC. It encodes CASSGTGFRDEQYF.

The genes are TRBV5-1 and TRBJ2-1, with D perhaps TRBD1 (5 bases). Germline-derived CDR1 and CDR2 are SGHRS and YFSETQ. The V and J ends lost 2 bases and 10 bases respectively, with 16 bases between them. The CDR3 loop spans 14 amino acids. The CDR3 loop reads CASSFQRGSREQFF. The CDR3 DNA sequence: TGCGCCAGCAGCTTCCAAAGGGGATCACGGGAGCAGTTCTTC.

V is TRBV7-9 and J is TRBJ1-6, with D possibly matching TRBD1 (5 bases). The germline gives CDR1 SEHNR, CDR2 FQNEAQ (reference sequence). With 0 bases removed from V and 4 bases from J, the gap between germline ends came to 10 bases. This CDR3 region has 16 residues. In DNA form, the CDR3 reads TGTGCCAGCAGCTTAGCGGGGGGTCTATATAATTCACCCCTCCACTTT. Amino acids: CASSLAGGLYNSPLHF.

The chain is built from TRBV9 and TRBJ1-2, with 9 bases lining up with TRBD1. From germline, CDR1 is SGDLS and CDR2 YYNGEE. CDR3 length: 14 residues. The junction had 8 bases not matched to a gene; V was cut back by 3 bases and J by 8 bases. The DNA for the CDR3 is TGTGCCAGCAGCGCTGGAGGGACAGGGTTCGGCTACACCTTC. This gives the protein CASSAGGTGFGYTF.

This clone was counted a few times. The V and J genes are TRBV7-9 and TRBJ1-3, with 7 bases identical to TRBD1. CDR3 size: 14 residues. CDR1 is SEHNR, CDR2 FQNEAQ, per germline (reference sequence). V was clipped by 5 bases and J by 4 bases; unmatched bases: 5. CDR3 loop: CASSTQGVGNTIYF. CDR3 bases: TGTGCCAGCAGCACCCAGGGGGTCGGAAACACCATATATTTT.